This TCR beta chain came from a study of OX40 agonist ivuxolimab in advanced cancers. Overall study: Having had anti-PD-1, anti-PD-L1 or anti-CTLA-4 therapy before was allowed, and more than 35% had some. Broader study findings: Clonal expansion was seen in CD4+ and CD8+ blood T cells by week 6 at 0.1 to 3.0 mg/kg.

The ends lost 3 bases at V and 4 bases at J; junction bases unmatched: 13. This CDR3 comprises 17 residues. CDR1 is LNHDA, CDR2 SQIVND, per germline (reference sequence). About this clone: Its antigen is not identified.

The repertoire was sequenced with immunoSEQ multiplex PCR; TCRdb's copy has only in-frame clones and lacks some. The table has about 69,000 clones, about 85% seen once. Sequencing used CD4+ or CD8+ T cells sorted from blood, obtained in a trial of the OX40 agonist ivuxolimab. This clonotype originated in an adult with an advanced solid tumor such as melanoma, head and neck, liver or kidney cancer. The chain has TRBV19 and TRBJ1-1, with TRBD1 matching over 8 bases. The chain's CDR3 is CASSMGTGGRVGTEAFF. CDR3 DNA: TGTGCCAGTAGTATGGGGACAGGAGGGCGGGTTGGCACTGAAGCTTTCTTT.